The 13 T cell receptor beta chains below come from one sample, sequenced in a study of cytomegalovirus exposure and HLA in healthy donors (dated 2017 in TCRdb). Libraries were prepared through the immunoSEQ multiplex PCR assay. For the multiplex PCR, a mixture combining 60 forward primers for TCR Vbeta segments and 13 reverse primers for TCR Jbeta segments was used. TCRdb provides this immuneACCESS table in a form limited to in-frame rearrangements. Some clones are lacking; in checked studies, under half of them reflect an unresolved V gene, and why the rest are absent is not known. The sample table shows 60,000 to 90,000 clones, and roughly 70% are seen once. Clones ranked in the top ten supply more than 7.5% of the sample. Sequenced: PBMCs. The receptors were sampled from a woman aged 50 to 60 in good health and CMV-seropositive.

The rearrangement links TRBV28 to TRBJ2-1; a possible D gene is TRBD2 (6 bases). In germline, CDR1 is MDHEN, CDR2 SYDVKM. The CDR3 length is 20 residues. V lost 4 bases, J lost 4 bases, and 29 bases lay in between. The CDR3 spells CASSYPLMARPGEKYNEQFF. The CDR3 DNA reads as TGTGCCAGCAGTTACCCCCTCATGGCCAGGCCGGGAGAAAAATACAATGAGCAGTTCTTC.

The chain links TRBV7-8 to TRBJ2-5, with TRBD1 as a possible D gene (6 bases). V lost 5 bases and J 2 bases, leaving 15 bases between the germline ends. CDR3 size: 15 residues. In germline, CDR1 is SGHVS, CDR2 FQNEAQ. The CDR3 sequence: CASSQYRELQETQYF. CDR3 nucleotide sequence: TGTGCCAGCAGCCAATACAGGGAACTTCAAGAGACCCAGTACTTC.

This clone was observed many times. This sequence joins TRBV28 and TRBJ2-5; a weak D match, TRBD1 (6 bases). The CDR3 totals 12 residues. Looked up from germline, CDR1 is MDHEN and CDR2 is SYDVKM. The ends were cut back, 7 bases at V and 7 bases at J, with 13 bases in the middle. This CDR3 reads CASTRGRGTQYF. The CDR3 coding sequence is TGTGCCAGCACCAGGGGTAGGGGGACCCAGTACTTC.

The rearrangement links TRBV27 to TRBJ1-1; D ambiguous. The CDR3 covers 13 residues. Germline values: CDR1 MNHEY, CDR2 SMNVEV (reference sequence). V was clipped by 3 bases and J by 5 bases, with 10 bases between them. As DNA, the CDR3 is TGTGCCAGCAGTTTCCTCGGAGATACTGAAGCTTTCTTT. Amino acid sequence: CASSFLGDTEAFF.

The gene calls are TRBV5-6 and TRBJ2-3, with 10 bases matching TRBD2. The V gene end was trimmed by 2 bases and the J gene end by 5 bases; junction bases not matched to a gene: 5. The CDR3 is 15 amino acids. Germline values: CDR1 SGHDT, CDR2 YYEEEE. The CDR3 DNA is TGTGCCAGCAGCTTAGGTCGACTAGCGGGAGATACGCAGTATTTT. Amino acid sequence: CASSLGRLAGDTQYF. The full variable domain, rest sourced from reference TRBV5-6 and TRBJ2-3, is DAGVTQSPTHLIKTRGQQVTLRCSPKSGHDTVSWYQQALGQGPQFIFQYYEEEERQRGNFPDRFSGHQFPNYSSELNVNALLLGDSALYLCASSLGRLAGDTQYFGPGTRLTVL.

The gene calls are TRBV10-1 and TRBJ1-1, with 7 bases identical to TRBD1. There are 13 residues in the CDR3. J was trimmed by 3 bases and V by 6 bases; bases with no gene match: 4. CDR1 and CDR2 (germline): WNHNN, SYGVQD (reference sequence). CDR3 region: CASRTGLDTEAFF. In DNA form, the CDR3 reads TGCGCCAGCAGGACAGGGTTGGACACTGAAGCTTTCTTT.

The rearrangement links TRBV5-5 to TRBJ2-1, with 9 bases lining up with TRBD2. Trimming removed 0 bases from V and 7 bases from J; junction bases left unmatched: 8. This CDR3 is built from 16 residues. Germline assignment: CDR1 SGHKS and CDR2 YYEKEE (reference sequence). CDR3 sequence reads: CASSLVAGATGNEQFF. The CDR3 DNA is TGTGCCAGCAGCTTGGTAGCGGGGGCAACTGGTAATGAGCAGTTCTTC.

The chain uses TRBV9 and TRBJ2-6, with 7 bases that match TRBD2. Germline CDR1 reads SGDLS; CDR2 reads YYNGEE. The CDR3 loop spans 17 amino acids. Losses at the gene ends were 0 bases for V and 0 bases for J; bases not matched to a gene: 3. CDR3 region: CASSVGSGGSGANVLTF. For the CDR3, the DNA is TGTGCCAGCAGCGTAGGCTCGGGGGGCTCTGGGGCCAACGTCCTGACTTTC.

A few counts support this clone. The chain is built from TRBV2 and TRBJ2-5; D gene uncertain. CDR1 and CDR2 (germline): SNHLY, FYNNEI. The CDR3 consists of 14 residues. The germline V and J ends were trimmed by 7 bases and 5 bases, with 17 bases remaining between them. The CDR3 loop is CASTEDTNGETQYF. DNA for the CDR3: TGTGCCAGCACCGAAGATACTAACGGGGAGACCCAGTACTTC.

The chain uses TRBV19 and TRBJ2-3; a weak D match, TRBD2 (6 bases). Germline loops: CDR1 LNHDA, CDR2 SQIVND (reference sequence). This CDR3 contains 15 residues. The V end was cut by 5 bases, the J end by 2 bases, with 14 bases between. CDR3 protein: CASSPLAESTDTQYF. For the CDR3, the DNA is TGTGCCAGTAGTCCTTTAGCGGAGTCCACAGATACGCAGTATTTT.

There are a few counts of this clone. The chain links TRBV2 to TRBJ1-1; D possibly corresponds to TRBD1 (6 bases). Germline loops: CDR1 SNHLY, CDR2 FYNNEI. This CDR3 contains 15 residues. The germline V and J ends were trimmed by 2 bases and 0 bases, with 10 bases remaining between them. This CDR3 reads CASSEQGLMNTEAFF. The DNA of the CDR3 is TGTGCCAGCAGTGAACAGGGGCTGATGAACACTGAAGCTTTCTTT.

The genes are TRBV2 and TRBJ1-3, with D maybe TRBD1 (5 bases). Germline V gene data show CDR1 as SNHLY and CDR2 as FYNNEI. Between the trimmed V and J ends, which lost 0 bases and 0 bases, there was a span of 12 bases. This CDR3 has 17 amino acids. The CDR3, as DNA: TGTGCCAGCAGTGAAGCGCTTGGGGGGGGCTCTGGAAACACCATATATTTT. This sequence encodes CASSEALGGGSGNTIYF. Full variable domain (rest looked up from reference TRBV2 and TRBJ1-3): EPEVTQTPSHQVTQMGQEVILRCVPISNHLYFYWYRQILGQKVEFLVSFYNNEISEKSEIFDDQFSVERPDGSNFTLKIRSTKLEDSAMYFCASSEALGGGSGNTIYFGEGSWLTVV.

The genes are TRBV5-6 and TRBJ2-3; 9 nucleotides agree with TRBD1. The CDR3 extends over 15 amino acids. Germline V lookup: CDR1 SGHDT, CDR2 YYEEEE. V trimming: 0 bases; J trimming: 4 bases; junction bases outside the gene matches: 3. The CDR3 is CASSLVGQGADTQYF. Here the CDR3 DNA reads TGTGCCAGCAGCTTGGTGGGACAGGGCGCAGATACGCAGTATTTT.